A selection of T cell receptor beta chains follows, all from one sample in a study of shared clonotypes between healthy human individuals. Profiling relied on immunoSEQ multiplex PCR, and the TCRdb table lists in-frame clones only, not all of them. The data show approximately 2.4 million clones, approximately 94% seen once. Material: naive CD4+ T cells sorted from blood. The receptors derive from a man aged 18 to 29 in good health. Both conserved end residues are part of each CDR3. D genes are given only for firm matches. Size is omitted from some rows. Given values are once, few, many or a class for expanded clones.

.	TRBV9	TRBJ2-7	.	CASSPRWGAYEQYF	TGTGCCAGCAGCCCCCGTTGGGGGGCCTACGAGCAGTACTTC
.	TRBV2	TRBJ2-5	.	CASSSEWGETQYF	TGTGCCAGCAGCTCTGAGTGGGGGGAGACCCAGTACTTC
.	TRBV19	TRBJ1-2	once	CASRGGFSVF	TGTGCCAGTAGAGGAGGTTTCTCAGTCTTC
TRBD2	TRBV9	TRBJ2-7	.	CASSSGPGGGYEQYF	TGTGCCAGCAGCTCGGGGCCTGGGGGGGGCTACGAGCAGTACTTC
.	TRBV6-5	TRBJ1-1	.	CASRLVMSTEAFF	TGTGCCAGCAGGCTAGTAATGAGCACTGAAGCTTTCTTT
TRBD2	TRBV4-1	TRBJ2-7	.	CASSRGLAGIYEQYF	TGCGCCAGCAGTAGGGGACTAGCGGGGATCTACGAGCAGTACTTC
TRBD1	TRBV4-1	TRBJ1-2	.	CASSYPTGDYGYTF	TGCGCCAGCAGCTATCCGACAGGGGACTATGGCTACACCTTC
.	TRBV18	TRBJ2-7	.	CASSPIGTYEQYF	TGTGCCAGCTCGCCAATTGGGACTTACGAGCAGTACTTC
.	TRBV5-4	TRBJ2-5	.	CASSPRQGLGGTQYF	TGTGCCAGCAGCCCCAGACAGGGACTAGGAGGGACCCAGTACTTC
TRBD1	TRBV27	TRBJ2-6	.	CASSLRDSLSGANVLTF	TGTGCCAGCAGTTTAAGGGACAGCCTCTCTGGGGCCAACGTCCTGACTTTC
TRBD1	TRBV7-2	TRBJ1-3	.	CASSLVGQGNFRNTIYF	TGTGCCAGCAGCTTGGTGGGACAGGGAAATTTCCGAAACACCATATATTTT
.	TRBV11-2	TRBJ1-4	.	CASSVQQGWDEKLFF	TGTGCCAGCAGCGTCCAACAGGGTTGGGACGAAAAACTGTTTTTT
.	TRBV28	TRBJ2-5	.	CASSLGTNPTQYF	TGTGCCAGCAGTTTAGGTACCAACCCGACCCAGTACTTC
TRBD2	TRBV7-2	TRBJ2-7	few	CASSPTSGSYEQYF	TGTGCCAGCAGCCCGACTAGCGGGAGCTACGAGCAGTACTTC
.	TRBV2	TRBJ1-5	.	CASTQGVLQPQHF	TGTGCCAGCACCCAAGGGGTGCTTCAGCCCCAGCATTTT
.	TRBV5-1	TRBJ1-6	.	CASSLVRGNSPLHF	TGCGCCAGCAGCTTGGTCCGTGGGAATTCACCCCTCCACTTT
.	TRBV30	TRBJ2-3	.	CAWSVASTDTQYF	TGTGCCTGGAGTGTAGCCAGCACAGATACGCAGTATTTT
.	TRBV2	TRBJ2-5	.	CASNGVGETQYF	TGTGCCAGCAATGGGGTTGGAGAGACCCAGTACTTC
.	TRBV1	TRBJ2-7	.	CTSSLVWGLLDTLREQYF	TGCACCAGCAGCCTGGTATGGGGGTTACTAGATACCTTGCGCGAGCAGTACTTC
.	TRBV6-1	TRBJ2-3	.	CASSEERGNTQYF	TGTGCCAGCAGTGAAGAAAGGGGAAATACGCAGTATTTT
.	TRBV6-1	TRBJ2-7	.	CASSGRHTPNYEQYF	TGTGCCAGCAGTGGCCGGCACACCCCAAACTACGAGCAGTACTTC
TRBD1	TRBV2	TRBJ2-5	.	CASSGQGDYQETQYF	TGTGCCAGCAGTGGACAGGGGGACTACCAAGAGACCCAGTACTTC
.	TRBV18	TRBJ2-7	once	CASSPSPGGAHEQYF	TGTGCCAGCTCACCTAGTCCGGGGGGCGCACACGAGCAGTACTTC
.	TRBV7-2	TRBJ2-1	.	CASSLSVGEQFF	TGTGCCAGCAGCTTATCGGTGGGTGAGCAGTTCTTC
.	TRBV19	TRBJ2-5	.	CASSSSSDQETQYF	TGTGCCAGTAGTTCGTCTAGCGATCAAGAGACCCAGTACTTC
.	TRBV7-9	TRBJ2-7	.	CASSLYLYEQYF	TGTGCCAGCAGCTTATACCTCTACGAGCAGTACTTC
.	TRBV14	TRBJ2-3	.	CASSQDWSTDTQYF	TGTGCCAGCAGCCAAGATTGGAGCACAGATACGCAGTATTTT
.	TRBV18	TRBJ1-5	.	CASSPGREDNQPQHF	TGTGCCAGCTCACCAGGCAGGGAGGACAATCAGCCCCAGCATTTT
TRBD1	TRBV18	TRBJ2-3	.	CASSRRQGDTQYF	TGTGCCAGCTCACGCCGACAGGGGGATACGCAGTATTTT
TRBD2	TRBV4-1	TRBJ2-7	.	CASSQEGLGRGSYEQYF	TGCGCCAGCAGCCAAGAGGGACTAGGGCGGGGCTCCTACGAGCAGTACTTC
.	TRBV2	TRBJ1-3	.	CASTLQRTLSGNTIYF	TGTGCCAGCACCTTACAGAGAACCCTCTCCGGAAACACCATATATTTT
TRBD1	TRBV19	TRBJ2-7	once	CASSIGGQGASYEQYF	TGTGCCAGTAGTATTGGGGGGCAGGGGGCTTCCTACGAGCAGTACTTC
TRBD2	TRBV7-9	TRBJ2-1	.	CASSSLAGLYNEQFF	TGTGCCAGCAGCTCCTTAGCGGGGTTATACAATGAGCAGTTCTTC
.	TRBV4-3	TRBJ2-7	.	CASSQKEEKSSYEQYF	TGCGCCAGCAGCCAGAAAGAAGAGAAGAGCTCCTACGAGCAGTACTTC
TRBD2	TRBV6-1	TRBJ2-5	.	CASTFTSGGEETQYF	TGTGCCAGCACCTTCACTAGCGGGGGGGAAGAGACCCAGTACTTC
.	TRBV28	TRBJ2-1	.	CASSLNWGLFEQFF	TGTGCCAGCAGTTTAAACTGGGGGCTCTTTGAGCAGTTCTTC
TRBD1	TRBV6-6	TRBJ1-2	once	CASSTGTGIYGYTF	TGTGCCAGCAGTACCGGGACAGGGATCTATGGCTACACCTTC
.	TRBV7-6	TRBJ1-6	.	CASSLVGPEGSPLHF	TGTGCCAGCAGCTTAGTTGGTCCCGAGGGTTCACCCCTCCACTTT
.	TRBV25-1	TRBJ1-4	.	CASSERDATNEKLFF	TGTGCCAGCAGTGAAAGGGATGCAACTAATGAAAAACTGTTTTTT
TRBD2	TRBV5-4	TRBJ2-1	.	CASSRGSQSGTYNEQFF	TGTGCCAGCAGCCGAGGCTCCCAAAGCGGGACCTACAATGAGCAGTTCTTC
TRBD2	TRBV5-4	TRBJ2-2	.	CASSPGLAGGRVNTGELFF	TGTGCCAGCAGCCCCGGACTAGCGGGGGGCCGGGTGAACACCGGGGAGCTGTTTTTT
.	TRBV6-1	TRBJ1-1	.	CASTQGSGGGTEAFF	TGTGCCAGCACCCAAGGGAGCGGAGGAGGAACTGAAGCTTTCTTT
TRBD2	TRBV6-1	TRBJ2-7	.	CATYSLTSGSSRQYF	TGTGCCACTTACTCCTTGACTAGCGGGAGTTCCCGGCAGTACTTC
TRBD1	TRBV4-3	TRBJ2-2	.	CASSQGDREGGELFF	TGCGCCAGCAGCCAAGGGGACAGGGAAGGCGGGGAGCTGTTTTTT